This T cell receptor (beta chain) was recorded in a study of T cells in Graves' hyperthyroidism and ophthalmopathy. Across the study: Specimen type is peripheral blood, collected at initial diagnosis prior to any treatment.

With respect to this clonotype: Its antigen is unknown.

Amplification targeted TCR beta CDR3 regions from RNA transcripts. Using the HTBI primer set, a first-round RT-PCR was run on the TCR CDR3. TCRdb fed the multiplex PCR reads into MiXCR, producing one record per CDR3 protein. This sample yields 400,000 to 450,000 distinct CDR3 sequences, of which roughly 14% are seen a single time; roughly 13% belongs to the top ten. Study findings and constraints: Most thyroid clonotypes expanded above 0.001 were also detected in blood. With a median lead of about 6.9 months before onset, the model predicted ophthalmopathy.

PBMCs came from 10 ml fresh peripheral blood. The sample comprised blood. This clonotype originated in a young man with Graves' ophthalmopathy.

The CDR3 here is CASSSGSSGANVLTF. The DNA of the CDR3 is TGTGCCAGCAGTAGCGGGAGCTCTGGGGCCAACGTCCTGACTTTC. The V call is TRBV6-1, the J call TRBJ2-6; 8 bases agree with TRBD2. The germline V gene encodes CDR1 MNHNS and CDR2 SASEGT. CDR3 length: 15 residues. Losses at the gene ends were 5 bases for V and 0 bases for J; bases not matched to a gene: 0.